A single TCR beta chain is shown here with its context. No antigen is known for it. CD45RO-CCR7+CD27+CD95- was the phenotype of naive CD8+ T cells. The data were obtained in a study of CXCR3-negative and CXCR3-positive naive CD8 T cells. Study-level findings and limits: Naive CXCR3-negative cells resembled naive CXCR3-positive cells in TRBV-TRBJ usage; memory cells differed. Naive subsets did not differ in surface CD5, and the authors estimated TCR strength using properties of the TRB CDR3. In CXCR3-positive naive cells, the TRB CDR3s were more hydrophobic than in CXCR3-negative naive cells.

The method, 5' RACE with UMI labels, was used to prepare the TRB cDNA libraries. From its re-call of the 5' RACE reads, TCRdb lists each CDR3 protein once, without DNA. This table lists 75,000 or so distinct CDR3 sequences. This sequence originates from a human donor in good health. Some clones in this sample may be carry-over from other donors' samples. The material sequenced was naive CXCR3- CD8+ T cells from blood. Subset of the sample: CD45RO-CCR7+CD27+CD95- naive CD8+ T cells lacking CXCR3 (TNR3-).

The CDR3 loop is CASSVVPGTNTQYF. This chain joins TRBV9 and TRBJ2-3. The CDR3 runs 14 residues. Germline CDR1 is SGDLS and CDR2 is YYNGEE.